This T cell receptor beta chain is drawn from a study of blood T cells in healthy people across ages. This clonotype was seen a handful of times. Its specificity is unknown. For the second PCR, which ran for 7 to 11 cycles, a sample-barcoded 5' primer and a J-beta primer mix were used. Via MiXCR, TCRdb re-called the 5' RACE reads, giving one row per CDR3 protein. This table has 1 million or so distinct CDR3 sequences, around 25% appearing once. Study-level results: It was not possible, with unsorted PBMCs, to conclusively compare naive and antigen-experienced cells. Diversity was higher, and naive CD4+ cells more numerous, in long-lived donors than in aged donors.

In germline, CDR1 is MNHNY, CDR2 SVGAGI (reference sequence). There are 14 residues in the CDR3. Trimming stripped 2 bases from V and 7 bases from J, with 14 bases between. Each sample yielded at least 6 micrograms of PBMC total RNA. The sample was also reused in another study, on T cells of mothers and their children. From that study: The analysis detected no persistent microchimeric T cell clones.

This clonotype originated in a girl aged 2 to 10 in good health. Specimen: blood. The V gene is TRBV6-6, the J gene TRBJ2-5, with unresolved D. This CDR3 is CASSYAPELATQYF. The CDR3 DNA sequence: TGTGCCAGCAGTTACGCCCCAGAATTGGCGACCCAGTACTTC.